This T cell receptor (beta chain) emerged from a study of CD8 T cells in Susac syndrome (dated by TCRdb to between 2018 and 2021). Concerning the study at large: The study used repertoire sequencing to test whether antigen drove CD8+ T cell activation and differentiation in Susac syndrome. The study compared CD8+ T cell repertoire clonality among 12 healthy donors, some 14 Susac syndrome patients and 15 or so multiple sclerosis patients.

From its cysteine to its phenylalanine, the CDR3 spans 15 amino acids. Only the CDR3 portion is preserved as DNA: 45 bases, with reading frame beginning at the first base. V is pruned by 0 bases and J by 7 bases, leaving 6 bases of the junction without a gene match. In the germline V gene, CDR1 corresponds to SGHRS and CDR2 to YFSETQ. A note on this clonotype: The antigen it recognizes is unknown. No base qualities exist here, and no much larger clone lies one base off it.

High-throughput TCR beta sequencing profiled peripheral blood CD8+ and CD4+ T cells from healthy donors, Susac syndrome patients and multiple sclerosis patients. Multiple sclerosis controls were treatment-naive patients with stable or active relapsing-remitting disease fulfilling revised McDonald criteria. Bulk CD8+ and CD4+ T cells were purified magnetically by negative isolation, whereas CD8+ TEMRA cells were enriched by FACS. Blood was collected in EDTA tubes and processed within 24 hours, with PBMCs isolated through density gradient centrifugation. PBMCs intended for TCR sequencing were cryopreserved in liquid nitrogen and were subsequently thawed in a 37 degrees C water bath. The sorted or isolated CD4+, CD8+ and CD8+ TEMRA cells reached a purity of at least 90%. Beyond this particular receptor, the publication reports: The number of individuals in the TCR sequencing and HLA analysis was recognized as being relatively small.

RNA was extracted using the RNeasy kit, and roughly 0.5 to 1 ug of the RNA was reverse transcribed with random hexamers. TCR beta CDR3 regions were amplified with the immunoSEQ multiplex PCR assay covering 54 Vbeta and 13 Jbeta segments. PCR amplification bias was corrected using a synthetic template baseline for primer optimization and computational correction. As for the authors' bioinformatics: Reads were annotated to V, D and J genes according to IMGT and were analyzed with immunoSEQ Analyzer, with only productive sequences retained. Clonality was calculated as one minus the Shannon entropy normalized by log2 of the number of productive unique sequences. For each patient and control, public and private clones were evaluated among the 100 most prevalent clones. Susac-specific clones were defined as absent from healthy and MS cohorts, 850 to 1,300 published viral clones and other ImmuneACCESS disease sequences. TCRdb handled the public reads itself, with Q25 trimming in fastp and clone calling in MiXCR, and kept productive beta chains. Each CDR3 protein gets just one entry, which takes the most common genes and DNA from the rows behind it. The V and J calls shown here were made by TCRdb, not taken from the authors' results. This sample has some 450,000 distinct CDR3 sequences in its table, and around 85% of those were observed once. About 0.1% of the sample is held by the ten biggest clonotypes.

Sequences were obtained from CD8+ T cells from PBMCs. The TCR sequence derives from a human donor with multiple sclerosis. The receptor chain draws on TRBV5-1 and TRBJ1-5, with 8 bases matching TRBD1. The CDR3 in this case is CASSLGTGSGQPQHF. The DNA sequence reads TGCGCCAGCAGCTTGGGGACAGGGAGCGGGCAGCCCCAGCATTTT.